Below are 3 T cell receptor beta chains sequenced from a single sample in a study of blood T cell repertoires in COVID-19. Assay used: immunoSEQ multiplex PCR; TCRdb lists only in-frame clones, some missing. This sample has roughly 28,000 clones, with about 88% found just once. Sequencing was done on a sample of peripheral blood. Receptors originate from a woman between 45 and 60 years old with active COVID-19.

The V gene is TRBV24-1, the J gene TRBJ2-4; TRBD1 might be the D (6 bases). Trimming took off 4 bases at V and 6 bases at J, with 18 bases between the two ends. The CDR3 runs 16 residues. Looked up from germline, CDR1 is KGHDR and CDR2 is SFDVKD. The CDR3 DNA sequence: TGTGCCACCAGTGACGCGACAGGCCCTTCGGGAAACATTCAGTACTTC. This gives the protein CATSDATGPSGNIQYF.

The chain recombines TRBV9 with TRBJ2-3; 9 bases agree with TRBD1. The CDR3 runs to 14 residues. Germline values: CDR1 SGDLS, CDR2 YYNGEE. Losses at the gene ends were 4 bases for V and 6 bases for J; bases not matched to a gene: 6. As DNA, the CDR3 is TGTGCCAGCAGCCTCGGGACAGGGATTGATACGCAGTATTTT. It yields the protein CASSLGTGIDTQYF.

This clone was seen a handful of times. The chain couples TRBV4-2 to TRBJ2-7, with 12 nucleotides matching TRBD2. Unmatched junction bases numbered 5, after V lost 1 base and J lost 4 bases. Per germline, CDR1 LGHNA and CDR2 YNFKEQ. The CDR3 contains 16 residues. CDR3 nucleotide sequence: TGTGCCAGCAGCCAAGGGTCACTAGCGGGAGGTTACGAGCAGTACTTC. Translated: CASSQGSLAGGYEQYF.